The rows below give T cell receptor beta chains drawn from one sample of a study of blood T cell repertoires in COVID-19. Sequencing used immunoSEQ multiplex PCR; TCRdb keeps in-frame clones, though not all of them. Of roughly 180,000 clones in the sample, around four fifths were seen once. Sequenced: PBMCs or T cells enriched from blood (not recorded which). All receptors derive from a woman between 45 and 60 years old in a cohort exposed to, infected with or recovered from COVID-19 (not recorded which). The CDR3 runs from the conserved cysteine through the conserved F or W. A D gene is named only where the DNA matches it firmly. A clone size is listed for some rows: how often the clone was seen (once, few, many), or a class if it is expanded.

>TRBJ1-6|once|TRBV7-2|-
TGTGCCAGCAGCTCCCTGACACCTAATTCACCCCTCCACTTT
CASSSLTPNSPLHF
>TRBJ1-2|-|TRBV5-4|TRBD1
TGTGCCAGCAGCTCCTCGGGACAGGGGAACTATGGCTACACCTTC
CASSSSGQGNYGYTF
>TRBJ2-7|-|TRBV5-1|TRBD2
TGCGCCAGCCGGGAGGGGTGGGAGCAGTACTTC
CASREGWEQYF
>TRBJ2-7|-|TRBV6-6|TRBD2
TGTGCCAGCGGGGTGGGGGAGGGCGAGCAGTACTTC
CASGVGEGEQYF
>TRBJ2-4|-|TRBV19|TRBD2
TGTGCCAGTAGTCCCGGGGGGGGAGGTTCAGCCAAAAACATTCAGTACTTC
CASSPGGGGSAKNIQYF
>TRBJ1-1|-|TRBV29-1|TRBD1
TGCAGCACCCGGACAGGGGGATTGAACACTGAAGCTTTCTTT
CSTRTGGLNTEAFF
>TRBJ1-6|-|TRBV2|-
TGTGCCAGCAGGGAGGGGCAGGCCTATAATTCACCCCTCCACTTT
CASREGQAYNSPLHF
>TRBJ1-1|-|TRBV5-4|TRBD1
TGTGCCAGCAGCCAGGGACAGATAAACACTGAAGCTTTCTTT
CASSQGQINTEAFF
>TRBJ2-1|-|TRBV5-1|-
TGCGCCAGCAGCCTGCCGGACAATGAGCAGTTCTTC
CASSLPDNEQFF
>TRBJ1-5|once|TRBV3-1/TRBV3-2|-
TGTGCCAGCAGCCAAGTCGGAACGGGGTCGGTTCAGCCCCAGCATTTT
CASSQVGTGSVQPQHF
>TRBJ2-2|-|TRBV28|-
TGTGCCAGCAGTTTCCTAACCACCCGGGGGGAGCTGTTTTTT
CASSFLTTRGELFF
>TRBJ1-4|-|TRBV28|TRBD1
TGTGCCAGCAGTCTGTCGCCGGGACAGTCTAATGAAAAACTGTTTTTT
CASSLSPGQSNEKLFF
>TRBJ2-7|few|TRBV3-1/TRBV3-2|TRBD2
TGTGCCAGCAGCCCTTCCGGGAGCAGCGGGGACTACGAGCAGTACTTC
CASSPSGSSGDYEQYF
>TRBJ1-2|-|TRBV14|-
TGTGCCAGCAGCCAAGGAGGCAGGGTATCTGGCTACACCTTC
CASSQGGRVSGYTF
>TRBJ1-2|-|TRBV6-5|-
TGTGCCACTAGGCCCGGGGGGTTTAACTATGGCTACACCTTC
CATRPGGFNYGYTF
>TRBJ1-2|few|TRBV2|-
TGTGCCAGCAGCGAGGCAGGGGAGGGTGGCTACACCTTC
CASSEAGEGGYTF
>TRBJ1-4|-|TRBV19|-
TGTGCCAGTAGTATCCGGGGGTCGGACGAAAAACTGTTTTTT
CASSIRGSDEKLFF
>TRBJ2-5|-|TRBV3-1/TRBV3-2|-
TGTGCCAGCAGCCAAGATCAAGAGACAACAAAAACCCAAGAGACCCAGTACTTC
CASSQDQETTKTQETQYF
>TRBJ2-2|once|TRBV11-2|-
TGTGCCAGCAGCCCGACGACAGCGAACACCGGGGAGCTGTTTTTT
CASSPTTANTGELFF
>TRBJ2-2|-|TRBV28|-
TGTGCCAGCTCCGGGAGTTCCAGCGGGGAGCTGTTTTTT
CASSGSSSGELFF
>TRBJ2-3|-|TRBV11-2|-
TGTGCCAGCAGGTACAGGCAGGGAAGCACAGATACGCAGTATTTT
CASRYRQGSTDTQYF
>TRBJ1-2|-|TRBV7-2|-
TGTGCCAGCAGCCCACGGTGGGGGGAGGAAGACTATGGCTACACCTTC
CASSPRWGEEDYGYTF
>TRBJ2-5|-|TRBV5-4|TRBD2
TGTGCCAGCAGCTTGGGGCTAGCGGGAAGGAGAGAGACCCAGTACTTC
CASSLGLAGRRETQYF
>TRBJ1-1|-|TRBV7-9|-
TGTGCCAGCAGCTTACCCGAGCGGAGGCTGAATACTTTCTTT
CASSLPERRLNTFF
>TRBJ1-1|-|TRBV19|-
TGTGCCAGCAAGGCGGGGAACACTGAAGCTTTCTTT
CASKAGNTEAFF
>TRBJ1-2|once|TRBV7-8|TRBD1
TGTGCCAGCAGCTCCGGGACAGGGGCCTATGGCTACACCTTC
CASSSGTGAYGYTF
>TRBJ2-3|-|TRBV13|TRBD2
TGTGCCAGCAGCTTAGACGGGACTAGCGGGAGGGCCATAGATACGCAGTATTTT
CASSLDGTSGRAIDTQYF
>TRBJ2-3|-|TRBV18|-
TGTGCCAGCTCACCACGGTTGGACTTAGTAACAGATACGCAGTATTTT
CASSPRLDLVTDTQYF
>TRBJ2-3|-|TRBV7-2|TRBD1
TGTGCCAGCAGCTTAGCGGCAGGGGGCTCAGATACGCAGTATTTT
CASSLAAGGSDTQYF
>TRBJ1-5|-|TRBV7-2|-
TGTGCCAGCAGCTTAGACGGGGGGTACAATCAGCCCCAGCATTTT
CASSLDGGYNQPQHF
>TRBJ2-1|-|TRBV29-1|TRBD2
TGCAGCGGCGCACTAGCGGGGGGTATGGATGAGCAGTTCTTC
CSGALAGGMDEQFF
>TRBJ1-3|-|TRBV7-7|-
TGTGCTAGCAGCCCCGGTGTTTCCGGAAACACCATATATTTT
CASSPGVSGNTIYF
>TRBJ1-2|-|TRBV6-5|-
TGTGCCAGCAGCATGGGAAGAACGGGGAACTATGGCTACACCTTC
CASSMGRTGNYGYTF
>TRBJ1-1|once|TRBV6-2/TRBV6-3|-
TGTGCCAGCAGTTACGATTGGCGGGCTGAAGCTTTCTTT
CASSYDWRAEAFF
>TRBJ2-1|-|TRBV11-2|TRBD1
TGTGCCAGCAGCGGACAGGGGTATGAGCAGTTCTTC
CASSGQGYEQFF
>TRBJ1-1|-|TRBV27|TRBD1
TGTGCCAGCAGTCTGGACAGGGGGCCGAACACTGAAGCTTTCTTT
CASSLDRGPNTEAFF
>TRBJ2-3|once|TRBV5-4|-
TGTGCCAGCAGCTTGGATCGGGGATCCAACTCAGATACGCAGTATTTT
CASSLDRGSNSDTQYF
>TRBJ2-3|-|TRBV7-2|TRBD2
TGTGCCAGCAGCACTAGCGGGGGGGCTGCCACAGATACGCAGTATTTT
CASSTSGGAATDTQYF
>TRBJ1-5|-|TRBV10-2|-
TGCGCCAGCAGTGATCCTGGTTGGGGGCCCTATCAGCCCCAGCATTTT
CASSDPGWGPYQPQHF
>TRBJ2-3|-|TRBV2|-
TGTGCCAGCAGGGGACTCTCAGGAACGACAGATACGCAGTATTTT
CASRGLSGTTDTQYF
>TRBJ1-1|-|TRBV5-5|TRBD1
TGTGCCAGCAGCTCTAGGACAGGGGGCGACACTGAAGCTTTCTTT
CASSSRTGGDTEAFF
>TRBJ2-7|-|TRBV19|-
TGTGCCAGTAGTATAGGTCCCCGCTACGAGCAGTACTTC
CASSIGPRYEQYF
>TRBJ1-3|-|TRBV19|-
TGTGCCAGTTGCCGAGGGGGATCTGGAAACACCATATATTTT
CASCRGGSGNTIYF
>TRBJ2-1|few|TRBV11-1|TRBD1
TGTGCCAGCAGCAAAAGACAGGGGAGCGGTTACAATGAGCAGTTCTTC
CASSKRQGSGYNEQFF
>TRBJ2-7|once|TRBV4-1|TRBD1
TGCGCCAGCAGCCAACTAACCGGGACAGGGGGATCCGAGCAGTACTTC
CASSQLTGTGGSEQYF
>TRBJ1-1|-|TRBV28|-
TGTGCCAGCAGTTCATGGGTAACCGTGCCTACGGCTTTCTTT
CASSSWVTVPTAFF
>TRBJ2-5|-|TRBV5-1|TRBD2
TGCGCCAGCAGCCACGAGGCTAGCGGGAGCATTGAGCAAGAGACCCAGTACTTC
CASSHEASGSIEQETQYF
>TRBJ1-2|-|TRBV27|-
TGTGCCAGCAGTTTATCGGGACCCAGCGGGGGCTACACCTTC
CASSLSGPSGGYTF
>TRBJ2-3|-|TRBV13|TRBD2
TGTGCCAGCAGCTTAAGGCCGGGGGGGTTTGAAGATACGCAGTATTTT
CASSLRPGGFEDTQYF
>TRBJ2-7|-|TRBV28|-
TGTGCCAGCATCGAGGCTAGGTTACCCTACGAGCAGTACTTC
CASIEARLPYEQYF
>TRBJ1-1|-|TRBV10-1|TRBD1
TGCGCCAGCAGTGGGAGGGGGCGAGTTGACACTGAAGCTTTCTTT
CASSGRGRVDTEAFF
>TRBJ2-5|-|TRBV4-2|-
TGTGCCAGCAGCCAAGATAGGTTCGGGGGAGAGACCCAGTACTTC
CASSQDRFGGETQYF
>TRBJ1-2|-|TRBV27|-
TGTGCCAGCAGGACTCAGGGAAGTGGTGGCTACACCTTC
CASRTQGSGGYTF
>TRBJ2-1|-|TRBV5-5|TRBD2
TGTGCCAGCAAGATCTCCCTAGCGGGGGTCGAGCAGTTCTTC
CASKISLAGVEQFF
>TRBJ1-1|-|TRBV19|-
TGTGCCAGTACCCCGATTGACGCGGGGGGAAACACTGAAGCTTTCTTT
CASTPIDAGGNTEAFF
>TRBJ1-2|-|TRBV7-8|-
TGTGCCAGCAGCCCCCGCCCCACGGGGACTAACTATGGCTACACCTTC
CASSPRPTGTNYGYTF
>TRBJ2-3|-|TRBV9|TRBD2
TGTGCCAGCAACAAAGTGACTAGCGGGGGCCCAGATACGCAGTATTTT
CASNKVTSGGPDTQYF
>TRBJ2-1|-|TRBV3-1/TRBV3-2|-
TGTGCCAGCAGCCTTCACGGGGTCGATGAGCAGTTCTTC
CASSLHGVDEQFF
>TRBJ1-5|-|TRBV18|-
TGTGCCAGCTCACCCTTAAGCAATCAGCCCCAGCATTTT
CASSPLSNQPQHF